Listed below are T cell receptor beta chains from one sample, sequenced in a study of beta chain features in type 1 diabetes. Clones were sequenced by immunoSEQ multiplex PCR, and TCRdb holds only the in-frame ones, with some missing. The data show 220,000 or so clones, roughly 70% seen once. The sample taken for sequencing was naive CD4+ T cells from blood. These receptor sequences come from a man under 40 in good health. CDR3s include the opening cysteine and the closing phenylalanine or tryptophan. Rows may omit the clone size; those that give it use once, few, many or a size class.

J	size	V	length	CDR3
TRBJ1-1	.	TRBV29-1	14	CSVHPKLMNTEAFF
TRBJ2-1	few	TRBV30	14	CAWTDWQDYNEQFF
TRBJ1-2	.	TRBV29-1	13	CSVGTGQLDGYTF
TRBJ2-4	.	TRBV30	13	CAWSEGAINIQYF
TRBJ2-1	.	TRBV5-4	15	CASSGQAKTYNEQFF
TRBJ1-2	.	TRBV4-2	11	CASSQGHGYTF
TRBJ2-1	few	TRBV7-9	15	CASSSPRNIRDEQFF
TRBJ1-4	.	TRBV4-1	17	CASSQDPPDRMGEKLFF
TRBJ2-7	.	TRBV7-9	13	CASSYASGGEEYF
TRBJ2-7	.	TRBV29-1	12	CSVLTALYEQYF
TRBJ1-1	.	TRBV29-1	13	CSVGGRLNTEAFF
TRBJ2-7	.	TRBV28	15	CASSLSSKGRHEQYF
TRBJ2-5	.	TRBV7-9	13	CASSLLGQETQYF
TRBJ2-3	.	TRBV7-9	14	CASTSGGAGDTQYF
TRBJ2-1	.	TRBV5-4	16	CASTPSGLSSYNEQFF
TRBJ2-1	.	TRBV5-4	16	CASSPGANPSYNEQFF
TRBJ2-5	.	TRBV30	11	CAWSARETQYF
TRBJ2-7	.	TRBV7-9	15	CASSLVQATSYEQYF
TRBJ1-2	.	TRBV7-2	12	CASSLAVSPHTF
TRBJ2-1	once	TRBV5-4	14	CASTTESSYNEQFF
TRBJ2-2	once	TRBV4-1	13	CASSRGLAGELFF
TRBJ1-1	.	TRBV11-2	15	CASSSGQSMNTEAFF
TRBJ1-1	.	TRBV2	14	CASRGDRTNTEAFF